This TCR beta chain emerged from a study of blood T cell repertoires in COVID-19. TCRdb keeps only in-frame clones here, not all; method: immunoSEQ multiplex PCR. The sample records tens of thousands of clones, 82% being singletons. CDR1 PRHDT and CDR2 FYEKMQ come from the germline V gene (reference sequence). Trimming removed 5 bases from V and 1 base from J; junction bases left unmatched: 8. The CDR3 contains 17 residues. The receptor's source is a human donor in a cohort sampled during active COVID-19. Source material: peripheral blood. This chain joins TRBV13 and TRBJ2-2, with 9 bases that match TRBD2. The CDR3 DNA sequence: TGTGCCAGCAGCAACATCCTTAGCGGGGGGAACACCGGGGAGCTGTTTTTT. Translated, it gives CASSNILSGGNTGELFF.